Presented here are 32 T cell receptor beta chains from one specimen sequenced in a study of cytomegalovirus exposure and HLA in healthy donors. The assay was immunoSEQ multiplex PCR, and TCRdb's table has in-frame clones only and misses some. The sample records roughly 220,000 clones, approximately 80% being singletons. The sequenced sample was PBMCs. Every receptor here comes from a woman aged 25 to 45 in good health and CMV-seropositive.

This rearrangement joins TRBV18 to TRBJ2-7; TRBD1 is a possible D gene (5 bases). CDR1 KGHSH and CDR2 LQKENI come from the germline V gene. Deletions cut 1 base from V and 3 bases from J, with 13 bases between. The CDR3 spans 15 residues. CDR3 sequence reads: CASSPQVGDSYEQYF. In DNA, the CDR3 is TGTGCCAGCTCACCACAAGTTGGAGACAGCTACGAGCAGTACTTC.

This clone is a singleton in its sample. V is TRBV19 and J is TRBJ2-7, with 11 nucleotides matching TRBD2. This CDR3 spans 14 amino acids. The V gene's germline CDR1 is LNHDA and CDR2 SQIVND (reference sequence). J lost 7 bases, V lost 5 bases, and 7 bases had no gene match. The CDR3 DNA reads as TGTGCCAGTAGTCCACTAGCGGGAGCCTGGGAGCAGTACTTC. This encodes CASSPLAGAWEQYF.

This clone was detected only once. The chain couples TRBV27 to TRBJ2-1; 15 bases are shared with TRBD2. After removal of 8 bases from V and 7 bases from J, the junction contained 6 bases not matched to a gene. Germline-derived CDR1 and CDR2 are MNHEY and SMNVEV (reference sequence). The CDR3 contains 15 residues. The CDR3 DNA is TGTGCCAGCGTGGGACTAGCGGGAGGAGTAAATGAGCAGTTCTTC. This sequence encodes CASVGLAGGVNEQFF.

The chain uses TRBV30 and TRBJ2-3; D remains ambiguous. V lost 3 bases to trimming and J lost 3 bases, with 13 bases between them. CDR1 and CDR2 (germline): GTSNPN, SVGIG (reference sequence). The CDR3 spans 14 residues. For the CDR3, the DNA is TGTGCCTGGAGGCACGAAAGTGGGACAGATACGCAGTATTTT. Protein sequence: CAWRHESGTDTQYF.

This clone has just a few counts. This sequence joins TRBV4-1 and TRBJ1-2, with D hard to call. V was pared by 7 bases and J by 1 base, with 7 bases between. CDR1 is MGHRA, CDR2 YSYEKL, per germline. The CDR3 has 12 residues. CDR3 protein: CASTGYNYGYTF. CDR3 sequence (DNA): TGCGCCAGCACCGGATATAACTATGGCTACACCTTC.

This chain joins TRBV9 and TRBJ2-1; 7 nucleotides align to TRBD2. V gave up 3 bases and J gave up 5 bases; unmatched junction bases: 8. The CDR3 loop spans 15 amino acids. The germline gives CDR1 SGDLS, CDR2 YYNGEE. Here the CDR3 DNA reads TGTGCCAGCAGCGCGAGCGGGATTGCTCACAATGAGCAGTTCTTC. Translating it yields CASSASGIAHNEQFF.

The CDR3 nucleotides read TGCGCCAGCATCAACGGCGCAGGGAACACTGAAGCTTTCTTT. It yields the protein CASINGAGNTEAFF. This rearrangement joins TRBV5-1 to TRBJ1-1; D gene ambiguous. The CDR3 spans 14 residues. Germline CDR1 SGHRS, CDR2 YFSETQ. V was clipped by 6 bases and J by 1 base, with 13 bases between them.

In this sample, this clone turned up a few times. V is TRBV7-9 and J is TRBJ2-2; no reliable D call. Trimming shortened V by 5 bases and J by 1 base, and 20 bases separated the two germline ends. Germline CDR1 and CDR2: SEHNR and FQNEAQ (reference sequence). There are 18 residues in the CDR3. CDR3 region: CASSPVFGIRENTGELFF. The CDR3 DNA is TGTGCCAGCAGCCCAGTTTTTGGGATACGAGAGAACACCGGGGAGCTGTTTTTT.

This sequence joins TRBV10-3 and TRBJ1-5; D may be TRBD1 (5 bases). CDR1 is ENHRY and CDR2 is SYGVKD in the germline V gene. V shed 7 bases and J shed 4 bases, with 8 bases lying between them. The CDR3 covers 12 residues. CDR3 bases: TGTGCCATCATGGGGGAGAATCAGCCCCAGCATTTT. Its protein product is CAIMGENQPQHF.

The chain couples TRBV30 to TRBJ1-1; D unclear. Trimming left V 0 bases short and J 3 bases short, with 11 bases between. The CDR3 sequence is 14 residues long. CDR1 is GTSNPN, CDR2 SVGIG, per germline (reference sequence). The CDR3 DNA is TGTGCCTGGAGTGTTGGGGTACAGCACACTGAAGCTTTCTTT. Protein: CAWSVGVQHTEAFF.

The chain joins TRBV18 to TRBJ2-7, with D perhaps matching TRBD1 (5 bases). The germline CDR1 and CDR2 sequences are KGHSH and LQKENI. Trimming pared 4 bases from V and 0 bases from J, leaving 10 bases between. This CDR3 region has 14 residues. For the CDR3, the DNA is TGTGCCAGCTCACGTGGGGCGAGCTCCTACGAGCAGTACTTC. This encodes CASSRGASSYEQYF.

The gene calls are TRBV7-2 and TRBJ1-2; D uncertain. The CDR3 is 13 residues long. Germline CDR1 and CDR2: SGHTA and FQGNSA. V was cut by 4 bases and J by 5 bases, with 11 bases left in between. CDR3 in DNA: TGTGCCAGCAGCTCTCCAACCACGTATGGCTACACCTTC. Translation gives CASSSPTTYGYTF.

The chain links TRBV6-1 to TRBJ2-7; 8 nucleotides agree with TRBD1. Unmatched junction bases numbered 12, after V lost 5 bases and J lost 6 bases. The germline CDR1 and CDR2 sequences are MNHNS and SASEGT. The CDR3 sequence is 15 residues long. The CDR3 DNA follows: TGTGCCAGCAGTAACCCGACAGGGGTATATGCCGAGCAGTACTTC. This translates into CASSNPTGVYAEQYF.

This chain links TRBV9 with TRBJ1-2; no firm D call. Between the trimmed V and J ends, which lost 1 base and 3 bases, there was a span of 4 bases. Germline CDR1 is SGDLS and CDR2 is YYNGEE. This CDR3 comprises 12 residues. The CDR3 region is CASSVPHYGYTF. For the CDR3, the DNA is TGTGCCAGCAGCGTACCACACTATGGCTACACCTTC.

The V gene is TRBV19, the J gene TRBJ1-4; no clear D gene. Trimming cost V 1 base and J 5 bases, with 17 bases left between them. Germline-derived CDR1 and CDR2 are LNHDA and SQIVND (reference sequence). The length of the CDR3 is 17 residues. CDR3 protein: CASSIGPRSYSNEKLFF. The CDR3 DNA reads TGTGCCAGTAGTATAGGACCGAGGAGTTACTCCAATGAAAAACTGTTTTTT.

Only one count was recorded for this clone. V and J are TRBV11-1 and TRBJ2-1; no clear D. Germline lookup yields CDR1 SGHAT and CDR2 FQDESV (reference sequence). CDR3 length: 17 amino acids. Deletions cut 2 bases from V and 0 bases from J, with 14 bases between. The CDR3 DNA is TGTGCCAGCAGCTTATCTAAGTCAACCAGCTCCTACAATGAGCAGTTCTTC. Its protein product is CASSLSKSTSSYNEQFF. Supplemented by reference TRBV11-1 and TRBJ2-1, the full variable domain reads EAEVAQSPRYKITEKSQAVAFWCDPISGHATLYWYRQILGQGPELLVQFQDESVVDDSQLPKDRFSAERLKGVDSTLKIQPAELGDSAMYLCASSLSKSTSSYNEQFFGPGTRLTVL.

This chain links TRBV7-2 with TRBJ2-3; possible D gene TRBD2, 6 bases. V was clipped by 1 base and J by 0 bases, with 11 bases between them. Germline V lookup: CDR1 SGHTA, CDR2 FQGNSA. This CDR3 is built from 16 residues. CDR3 sequence: CASSLGPSVSTDTQYF. CDR3 sequence (DNA): TGTGCCAGCAGCTTAGGGCCTAGCGTGAGCACAGATACGCAGTATTTT.

The chain employs TRBV9 and TRBJ2-3; possible D gene TRBD1, 6 bases. V was pared by 1 base and J by 2 bases, with 17 bases between. This CDR3 has 17 amino acids. The germline CDR1 and CDR2 sequences are SGDLS and YYNGEE. The CDR3 region is CASSVNPTGPYTDTQYF. The CDR3 DNA reads as TGTGCCAGCAGCGTAAACCCCACAGGGCCGTACACAGATACGCAGTATTTT. The entire variable domain, with the rest obtained from reference TRBV9 and TRBJ2-3, is as follows: DSGVTQTPKHLITATGQRVTLRCSPRSGDLSVYWYQQSLDQGLQFLIQYYNGEERAKGNILERFSAQQFPDLHSELNLSSLELGDSALYFCASSVNPTGPYTDTQYFGPGTRLTVL.

The chain links TRBV5-1 to TRBJ1-4; D may be TRBD1 (5 bases). Germline V gives CDR1 SGHRS, CDR2 YFSETQ. Trimming removed 4 bases at V and 7 bases at J, with 14 bases between. The CDR3 has 14 amino acids. CDR3 coding DNA: TGCGCCAGCAGCCACGACAGAATCCCTGAAAAACTGTTTTTT. Encoded protein: CASSHDRIPEKLFF.

The chain has TRBV27 and TRBJ2-1, with D perhaps matching TRBD1 (6 bases). The CDR3 has 13 amino acids. V shed 7 bases and J shed 4 bases, with 11 bases lying between them. Germline V gene data show CDR1 as MNHEY and CDR2 as SMNVEV (reference sequence). The CDR3 loop is CASKDDRYNEQFF. CDR3 sequence (DNA): TGTGCCAGCAAGGACGACAGGTACAATGAGCAGTTCTTC.

This clone turned up a few times. The chain employs TRBV19 and TRBJ2-2, with TRBD1 matching 7 bases. V was pared by 6 bases and J by 5 bases, with 3 bases of the junction left unmatched. The CDR3 has 13 residues. The germline CDR1 and CDR2 sequences are LNHDA and SQIVND (reference sequence). The CDR3: CASSRQGTGELFF. The CDR3 DNA reads TGTGCCAGTAGCCGACAGGGTACCGGGGAGCTGTTTTTT.

V usage is TRBV30 and J usage is TRBJ1-1; tentative D call: TRBD1 (6 bases). CDR3 length equals 12 residues. CDR1 is GTSNPN, CDR2 SVGIG, per germline (reference sequence). The V end lost 4 bases, the J end lost 1 base, and 7 bases lay between the germline ends. The CDR3: CAWKGGNTEAFF. In DNA, the CDR3 is TGTGCCTGGAAGGGGGGGAACACTGAAGCTTTCTTT.

This chain joins TRBV7-9 and TRBJ2-3; D is possibly TRBD2 (6 bases). The V end lost 5 bases, the J end lost 3 bases, and 18 bases lay between the germline ends. This CDR3 has 16 amino acids. Germline loops: CDR1 SEHNR, CDR2 FQNEAQ (reference sequence). CDR3 sequence (DNA): TGTGCCAGCAGCCCCCTCCGGGGCGGGACGACAGATACGCAGTATTTT. This codes for CASSPLRGGTTDTQYF.

The gene calls are TRBV30 and TRBJ1-2; maybe TRBD1 (5 bases). The V and J ends lost 2 bases and 1 base respectively, with 20 bases between them. The CDR3 spans 17 residues. Germline CDR1 and CDR2: GTSNPN and SVGIG (reference sequence). CDR3 coding DNA: TGTGCCTGGAGTCCCCCTGATCAAACAGGACGTAACTATGGCTACACCTTC. The encoded protein is CAWSPPDQTGRNYGYTF. The variable domain in full, completed from reference TRBV30 and TRBJ1-2, reads SQTIHQWPATLVQPVGSPLSLECTVEGTSNPNLYWYRQAAGRGLQLLFYSVGIGQISSEVPQNLSASRPQDRQFILSSKKLLLSDSGFYLCAWSPPDQTGRNYGYTFGSGTRLTVV.

This clone was seen only once. The chain employs TRBV4-1 and TRBJ2-7; D unresolved. The CDR3 is made up of 14 amino acids. The V and J ends lost 4 bases and 0 bases respectively, with 10 bases between them. Per germline, CDR1 MGHRA and CDR2 YSYEKL. The CDR3 DNA is TGCGCCAGCAGCCCTGTAGAGAGCTCCTACGAGCAGTACTTC. It yields the protein CASSPVESSYEQYF.

The rearrangement uses TRBV11-2 and TRBJ1-2; TRBD1 agrees at 8 bases. Trimming at V came to 1 base and at J to 7 bases, leaving 17 bases not matched to a gene. In germline, CDR1 is SGHAT, CDR2 FQNNGV. This CDR3 contains 18 residues. This CDR3 is CASSLGSGQGRVSGGYTF. CDR3 bases: TGTGCCAGCAGCTTAGGGAGCGGACAGGGAAGAGTTTCGGGTGGCTACACCTTC.

V gene TRBV9 combines with J gene TRBJ1-3; no reliable D call. The germline V and J ends were trimmed by 0 bases and 4 bases, with 11 bases remaining between them. Germline CDR1 reads SGDLS; CDR2 reads YYNGEE. This CDR3 has 15 residues. The CDR3 region has the DNA TGTGCCAGCAGCGTAGCAGAAGGGCGCGGAAACACCATATATTTT. Protein sequence: CASSVAEGRGNTIYF.

The J gene is TRBJ1-3, the V gene TRBV9, with D possibly TRBD1 on 6 matching bases. Trimming left V 0 bases short and J 4 bases short, with 11 bases between. The CDR3 extends over 15 amino acids. Germline CDR1 is SGDLS and CDR2 is YYNGEE. CDR3 nucleotide sequence: TGTGCCAGCAGCGTAGATGGGGGCACGGGAAACACCATATATTTT. Translating it yields CASSVDGGTGNTIYF.

This chain uses TRBV19 with TRBJ1-2; no clear D gene. CDR3 length equals 12 residues. Germline CDR1 is LNHDA and CDR2 is SQIVND (reference sequence). Trimming pared 6 bases from V and 3 bases from J, leaving 8 bases between. The CDR3 spells CASSSDYYGYTF. DNA for the CDR3: TGTGCCAGTAGCAGTGACTACTATGGCTACACCTTC.

This chain uses TRBV18 with TRBJ1-2; D gene uncertain. Germline V gives CDR1 KGHSH, CDR2 LQKENI. The germline V and J ends were trimmed by 0 bases and 4 bases, with 15 bases remaining between them. The CDR3 totals 16 residues. DNA for the CDR3: TGTGCCAGCTCACCACCGTTACAGCTAAAGGGCTATGGCTACACCTTC. Amino acid sequence: CASSPPLQLKGYGYTF.

The rearrangement uses TRBV5-1 and TRBJ2-2; TRBD2 matches 9 bases. The CDR3 contains 15 residues. V lost 0 bases, J lost 5 bases, and 2 bases stayed unmatched. In germline, CDR1 is SGHRS, CDR2 YFSETQ. The CDR3 nucleotides read TGCGCCAGCAGCTTGGAAGCGGGAGGAACCGGGGAGCTGTTTTTT. The encoded protein is CASSLEAGGTGELFF. Combining the CDR3 with reference TRBV5-1 and TRBJ2-2 gives the whole variable domain KAGVTQTPRYLIKTRGQQVTLSCSPISGHRSVSWYQQTPGQGLQFLFEYFSETQRNKGNFPGRFSGRQFSNSRSEMNVSTLELGDSALYLCASSLEAGGTGELFFGEGSRLTVL.

The chain couples TRBV18 to TRBJ1-1; TRBD1 is a possible D gene (5 bases). Trimming shortened V by 6 bases and J by 2 bases, and 13 bases separated the two germline ends. There are 14 residues in the CDR3. Germline V lookup: CDR1 KGHSH, CDR2 LQKENI. The CDR3 loop is CASSPQGANTEAFF. The CDR3 bases are TGTGCCAGCTCGCCTCAGGGAGCCAACACTGAAGCTTTCTTT.